The 24 T cell receptor beta chains reported below all come from one sample, sequenced in a study of T cell repertoires in cytomegalovirus infection. TCRdb independently ran MiXCR on the reads; one entry per CDR3 protein. The data contain a few hundred thousand distinct CDR3 sequences, 26% of them seen just once; the ten biggest clones take up over 10%. Sequencing was carried out using PBMCs. These receptors were taken from a human donor in good health (CMV status not recorded). Some clones in this sample may be carry-over from other donors' samples.

This chain links TRBV7-9 with TRBJ1-4, with D possibly matching TRBD1 (6 bases). Germline CDR1 SEHNR, CDR2 FQNEAQ (reference sequence). V lost 3 bases and J 5 bases, leaving 10 bases between the germline ends. This CDR3 spans 14 amino acids. The CDR3: CASSLDGQNEKLFF. CDR3 in DNA: TGTGCCAGCAGCTTGGATGGACAGAATGAAAAACTGTTTTTT.

This clonotype came up a few times. This chain links TRBV10-3 with TRBJ1-2; D ambiguous. Trimming removed 10 bases from V and 7 bases from J, with 16 bases in between. This CDR3 is 12 amino acids long. CDR1 is ENHRY, CDR2 SYGVKD, per germline. DNA of the CDR3: TGTGCCACGGCGAGCCCCCAAAGTGGCTACACCTTC. It specifies CATASPQSGYTF.

This clonotype was counted only a few times. This chain links TRBV7-2 with TRBJ1-1, with TRBD1 as a possible D gene (5 bases). This CDR3 region has 14 residues. The V end lost 5 bases, the J end lost 6 bases, and 16 bases lay between the germline ends. CDR1 is SGHTA and CDR2 is FQGNSA in the germline V gene. The CDR3 bases are TGTGCCAGCAGCCAGCGGGACCAACGGTCTGAAGCTTTCTTT. Amino acid sequence: CASSQRDQRSEAFF.

The rearrangement joins TRBV7-2 to TRBJ2-3; 15 bases line up with TRBD2. This CDR3 contains 18 residues. Germline loops: CDR1 SGHTA, CDR2 FQGNSA. V shed 0 bases, J shed 4 bases, and the junction held 5 bases outside the gene matches. CDR3 bases: TGTGCCAGCAGCTTAGCCCACGGACTAGCGGGAGGGTCAGATACGCAGTATTTT. This gives the protein CASSLAHGLAGGSDTQYF. Complete variable domain (other parts from reference TRBV7-2 and TRBJ2-3): GAGVSQSPSNKVTEKGKDVELRCDPISGHTALYWYRQSLGQGLEFLIYFQGNSAPDKSGLPSDRFSAERTGGSVSTLTIQRTQQEDSAVYLCASSLAHGLAGGSDTQYFGPGTRLTVL.

This chain's CDR3 is CASSGTIYEQYF. Here the CDR3 DNA reads TGTGCCAGCAGTGGCACTATCTACGAGCAGTACTTC. The chain links TRBV6-2 or TRBV6-3 to TRBJ2-7; D is unresolved. Germline loops: CDR1 MNHEY, CDR2 SVGEGT. The V gene lost 5 bases and the J gene lost 3 bases, with 8 bases spanning the gap. This CDR3 has 12 residues.

The chain has TRBV7-9 and TRBJ1-4; tentative D call: TRBD1 (5 bases). The CDR3 is made up of 15 amino acids. Germline CDR1 SEHNR, CDR2 FQNEAQ (reference sequence). Trimming cost V 5 bases and J 10 bases, with 20 bases left between them. As DNA, the CDR3 is TGTGCCAGCAGCCGATCCGGGACCCCTTTCGGAAAACTGTTTTTT. As protein: CASSRSGTPFGKLFF.

CDR3 protein: CASSTQGEPQHF. The CDR3 coding sequence is TGTGCCAGTAGTACGCAGGGTGAGCCCCAGCATTTT. The chain uses TRBV19 and TRBJ1-5, with a tentative D call TRBD1 (5 bases). CDR3 length: 12 residues. Trimming took off 4 bases at V and 8 bases at J, with 9 bases between the two ends. Germline-derived CDR1 and CDR2 are LNHDA and SQIVND (reference sequence).

This clonotype has only a few counts. The chain has TRBV6-5 and TRBJ1-1; D is uncertain. V was trimmed by 0 bases and J by 11 bases, leaving 16 bases between them. CDR1 MNHEY and CDR2 SVGAGI come from the germline V gene. This CDR3 spans 14 amino acids. The CDR3 region has the DNA TGTGCCAGCAGTTACTCGAAGGCTTCACGGCGGGCTTTCTTT. Amino acids: CASSYSKASRRAFF.

This clonotype was detected ten times or more. The chain joins TRBV27 to TRBJ1-5, with TRBD1 matching over 8 bases. The CDR3 sequence is 14 residues long. J gave up 7 bases and V 2 bases, and 4 bases lay outside the gene matches. The germline gives CDR1 MNHEY, CDR2 SMNVEV (reference sequence). The chain's CDR3 is CASSLQGAGQPQHF. The DNA for the CDR3 is TGTGCCAGCAGTTTACAGGGGGCTGGGCAGCCCCAGCATTTT.

This clonotype is medium-sized within its sample. The V gene is TRBV7-8, the J gene TRBJ2-1; TRBD2 aligns across 9 bases. Germline V CDR1 and CDR2: SGHVS, FQNEAQ. V lost 5 bases to trimming and J lost 8 bases; unmatched junction nucleotides: 10. The CDR3 is 15 residues long. DNA for the CDR3: TGTGCCAGCAGCCCCGGGGTAGCGGGAGCCCATGAGCAGTTCTTC. Protein sequence: CASSPGVAGAHEQFF.

The chain uses TRBV15 and TRBJ1-2; 7 bases map to TRBD1. The germline V gene encodes CDR1 LNHNV and CDR2 YYDKDF (reference sequence). V shed 8 bases and J 3 bases; nucleotides not matched to a gene: 6. There are 13 residues in the CDR3. CDR3: CATGQVGDYGYTF. DNA of the CDR3: TGTGCCACCGGACAGGTCGGGGACTATGGCTACACCTTC.

This clonotype has more than one count but fewer than ten. The chain joins TRBV2 to TRBJ2-5; 7 nucleotides agree with TRBD1. Germline values: CDR1 SNHLY, CDR2 FYNNEI. The CDR3 sequence is 14 residues long. The junction had 7 bases not matched to a gene; V was cut back by 3 bases and J by 6 bases. In DNA form, the CDR3 reads TGTGCCAGCAGTGAGCAAGGGGGCATCAAGACCCAGTACTTC. It specifies CASSEQGGIKTQYF.

The chain uses TRBV5-5 and TRBJ1-4; D may be TRBD1 (5 bases). The CDR3 runs 14 residues. Germline V CDR1 and CDR2: SGHKS, YYEKEE (reference sequence). Trimming removed 2 bases at V and 8 bases at J, with 13 bases between. The CDR3: CASSFPGLGEKLFF. In nucleotides, the CDR3 is TGTGCCAGCAGCTTTCCGGGGCTTGGAGAAAAACTGTTTTTT.

This clonotype was detected ten times or more. The chain links TRBV7-8 to TRBJ2-3; TRBD2 matches 7 bases. The germline gives CDR1 SGHVS, CDR2 FQNEAQ. Trimming cost V 1 base and J 2 bases; bases outside gene matches: 6. The CDR3 has 16 amino acids. The CDR3 DNA is TGTGCCAGCAGCTTAGGGCGGGAGCCGGTCACAGATACGCAGTATTTT. This codes for CASSLGREPVTDTQYF.

This clonotype was seen more than once but under ten times. This chain connects TRBV6-5 to TRBJ1-1, with D hard to call. Germline CDR1 reads MNHEY; CDR2 reads SVGAGI. CDR3 length: 14 residues. V was pared by 2 bases and J by 4 bases, with 11 bases between. For the CDR3, the DNA is TGTGCCAGCAGTTACGGAGGCGCAGGCACTGAAGCTTTCTTT. Translating gives CASSYGGAGTEAFF.

This sequence joins TRBV4-1 and TRBJ1-5; possible D gene TRBD1, 5 bases. V shed 4 bases and J shed 4 bases, with 14 bases lying between them. Germline loops: CDR1 MGHRA, CDR2 YSYEKL. The CDR3 has 15 residues. CDR3 protein: CASSREGVGNQPQHF. As DNA, the CDR3 is TGCGCCAGCAGCCGGGAAGGGGTCGGGAATCAGCCCCAGCATTTT.

This rearrangement joins TRBV5-4 to TRBJ2-3, with TRBD2 identical over 10 bases. CDR3 length equals 17 residues. J gave up 14 bases and V 6 bases, and 24 bases lay outside the gene matches. Germline loops: CDR1 SGHNT, CDR2 YYREEE (reference sequence). The CDR3 region has the DNA TGTGCCAGCAACGGGGATAGCGGGAGGTCCCCCGTCTCTCAAAGGTATTTT. This translates into CASNGDSGRSPVSQRYF.

This clonotype was observed a few times. The rearrangement uses TRBV27 and TRBJ1-1; 7 bases map to TRBD1. Germline CDR1 is MNHEY and CDR2 is SMNVEV (reference sequence). V dropped 3 bases and J dropped 3; count of bases not matched to a gene: 4. This CDR3 spans 14 amino acids. The CDR3 spells CASSFTRGYTEAFF. As DNA, the CDR3 is TGTGCCAGCAGTTTTACCAGGGGGTACACTGAAGCTTTCTTT.

This clonotype has ten or more counts. The chain employs TRBV15 and TRBJ2-1; 10 bases agree with TRBD2. V was clipped by 0 bases and J by 7 bases; unmatched bases: 3. The CDR3 sequence is 15 residues long. CDR1 and CDR2 (germline): LNHNV, YYDKDF (reference sequence). The CDR3 protein is CATSRDSSGSNEQFF. Written as DNA, the CDR3 is TGTGCCACCAGCAGAGATTCTAGCGGGAGTAATGAGCAGTTCTTC. Full variable domain (rest looked up from reference TRBV15 and TRBJ2-1): DAMVIQNPRYQVTQFGKPVTLSCSQTLNHNVMYWYQQKSSQAPKLLFHYYDKDFNNEADTPDNFQSRRPNTSFCFLDIRSPGLGDTAMYLCATSRDSSGSNEQFFGPGTRLTVL.

This chain joins TRBV11-2 and TRBJ1-4, with a weak D call TRBD1 (5 bases). CDR3 length equals 15 residues. Per germline, CDR1 SGHAT and CDR2 FQNNGV. Trimming stripped 5 bases from V and 3 bases from J, with 13 bases between. Here the CDR3 reads CASSPGGGPNEKLFF. CDR3 coding DNA: TGTGCCAGCAGCCCAGGTGGGGGACCTAATGAAAAACTGTTTTTT.

CDR3 protein: CASSSQGTTGELFF. CDR3 nucleotides: TGTGCCAGCAGTTCCCAGGGTACCACCGGGGAGCTGTTTTTT. The genes are TRBV6-2 or TRBV6-3 and TRBJ2-2; D is perhaps TRBD1 (5 bases). This CDR3 has 14 residues. Trimming removed 4 bases at V and 4 bases at J, with 10 bases between. Germline V gene data show CDR1 as MNHEY and CDR2 as SVGEGT.

This sequence joins TRBV14 and TRBJ2-1, with TRBD1 matching over 10 bases. From germline, CDR1 is SGHDN and CDR2 FVKESK. The CDR3 is 15 amino acids. Trimming at V came to 2 bases and at J to 3 bases, leaving 1 base not matched to a gene. Here the CDR3 DNA reads TGTGCCAGCAGCCAAAGGACAGGGGGCTACAATGAGCAGTTCTTC. Translating gives CASSQRTGGYNEQFF.

The rearrangement joins TRBV7-2 to TRBJ1-5; D is perhaps TRBD1 (6 bases). The germline CDR1 and CDR2 sequences are SGHTA and FQGNSA. The V end was cut by 5 bases, the J end by 5 bases, with 13 bases between. This CDR3 has 14 amino acids. The CDR3 here is CASSVRRGDQPQHF. The CDR3 DNA reads TGTGCCAGCAGCGTTCGAAGGGGGGATCAGCCCCAGCATTTT.

There are a few counts of this clonotype. This rearrangement joins TRBV7-7 to TRBJ2-1; 9 bases line up with TRBD2. CDR1 SSHAT and CDR2 FNYEAQ come from the germline V gene (reference sequence). The CDR3 runs to 16 residues. With 5 bases clipped from V and 6 bases from J, the junction kept 11 bases outside the gene matches. Here the CDR3 reads CASSHLGAGGTNEQFF. CDR3 bases: TGTGCCAGCAGCCATCTCGGCGCGGGAGGGACCAATGAGCAGTTCTTC. The full variable domain, rest sourced from reference TRBV7-7 and TRBJ2-1, is GAGVSQSPRYKVTKRGQDVTLRCDPISSHATLYWYQQALGQGPEFLTYFNYEAQPDKSGLPSDRFSAERPEGSISTLTIQRTEQRDSAMYRCASSHLGAGGTNEQFFGPGTRLTVL.